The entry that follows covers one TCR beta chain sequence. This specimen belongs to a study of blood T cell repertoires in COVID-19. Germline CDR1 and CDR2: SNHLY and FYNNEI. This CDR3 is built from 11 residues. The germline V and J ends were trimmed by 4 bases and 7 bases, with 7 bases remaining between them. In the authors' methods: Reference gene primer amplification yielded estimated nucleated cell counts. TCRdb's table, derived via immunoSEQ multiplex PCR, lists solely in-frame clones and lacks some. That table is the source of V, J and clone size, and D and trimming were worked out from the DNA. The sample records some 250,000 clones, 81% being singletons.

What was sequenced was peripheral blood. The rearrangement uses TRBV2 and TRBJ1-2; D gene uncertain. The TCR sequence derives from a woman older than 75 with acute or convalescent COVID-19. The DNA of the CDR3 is TGTGCCAGCAGTGTAGAACGTGGCTACACCTTC. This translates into CASSVERGYTF.